A selection of T cell receptor beta chains follows, all from one sample in a study of cytomegalovirus exposure and HLA in healthy donors. The protocol was immunoSEQ multiplex PCR, while the TCRdb copy is restricted to in-frame clones and leaves out a portion. The repertoire holds more than 90,000 clones, with more than 65% as singletons. The sequenced sample consisted of PBMCs. The receptors were gathered from a human donor in good health. The CDR3 runs from the conserved cysteine through the conserved F or W. The order of the fields is V gene, clone size, J gene, D gene, CDR3 protein, CDR3 DNA. The D gene is left open where the match is weak. Some rows mark clone size as missing; the rest say once, few, many or name a class of expanded clone.

>TRBV5-6|-|TRBJ2-5|-
CASSFSTRSVETQYF
TGTGCCAGCAGCTTTTCCACGCGGTCGGTGGAGACCCAGTACTTC
>TRBV7-9|-|TRBJ2-1|TRBD1
CASSLGTGENNEQFF
TGTGCCAGCAGCTTAGGGACAGGGGAAAACAATGAGCAGTTCTTC
>TRBV9|-|TRBJ1-2|TRBD1
CASSVEYGTGGRGYTF
TGTGCCAGCAGCGTAGAATACGGGACAGGGGGCCGGGGCTACACCTTC
>TRBV28|-|TRBJ1-2|TRBD1
CASSKQGKGGYTF
TGTGCCAGCAGTAAACAGGGGAAGGGTGGCTACACCTTC
>TRBV7-9|-|TRBJ2-1|TRBD1
CASSSGTGDYNEQFF
TGTGCCAGCAGCTCCGGGACAGGGGACTACAATGAGCAGTTCTTC
>TRBV6-1|few|TRBJ1-1|-
CASSELAGGNTEAFF
TGTGCCAGCAGTGAATTAGCGGGGGGAAACACTGAAGCTTTCTTT
>TRBV4-3|-|TRBJ1-2|-
CASSQDAGANYGYTF
TGCGCCAGCAGCCAAGATGCGGGGGCTAACTATGGCTACACCTTC
>TRBV19|-|TRBJ2-7|TRBD1
CASSRNLMDRVSEQYF
TGTGCCAGTAGTAGAAACCTTATGGACAGGGTGTCCGAGCAGTACTTC
>TRBV9|-|TRBJ2-3|TRBD2
CASSAGLAGDVADTQYF
TGTGCCAGCAGCGCGGGACTAGCGGGAGACGTAGCAGATACGCAGTATTTT
>TRBV5-1|-|TRBJ2-5|TRBD2
CASSSRGGYQETQYF
TGCGCCAGCAGCAGTCGGGGGGGGTACCAAGAGACCCAGTACTTC
>TRBV5-6|-|TRBJ2-2|-
CASSDYSELFF
TGTGCCAGCAGCGACTACTCGGAGCTGTTTTTT
>TRBV6-1|-|TRBJ1-1|TRBD1
CASTRTGRTEAFF
TGTGCCAGCACACGGACAGGGCGGACTGAAGCTTTCTTT
>TRBV5-1|-|TRBJ1-1|-
CASSLGGGAEAFF
TGCGCCAGCAGCTTGGGAGGGGGAGCTGAAGCTTTCTTT
>TRBV7-9|-|TRBJ2-7|TRBD2
CASSSMILAGVLYEQYF
TGTGCCAGCAGCTCCATGATACTAGCGGGAGTTTTATACGAGCAGTACTTC
>TRBV15|few|TRBJ1-5|-
CATSRDPGHPNQPQHF
TGTGCCACCAGCAGAGATCCCGGACACCCAAATCAGCCCCAGCATTTT